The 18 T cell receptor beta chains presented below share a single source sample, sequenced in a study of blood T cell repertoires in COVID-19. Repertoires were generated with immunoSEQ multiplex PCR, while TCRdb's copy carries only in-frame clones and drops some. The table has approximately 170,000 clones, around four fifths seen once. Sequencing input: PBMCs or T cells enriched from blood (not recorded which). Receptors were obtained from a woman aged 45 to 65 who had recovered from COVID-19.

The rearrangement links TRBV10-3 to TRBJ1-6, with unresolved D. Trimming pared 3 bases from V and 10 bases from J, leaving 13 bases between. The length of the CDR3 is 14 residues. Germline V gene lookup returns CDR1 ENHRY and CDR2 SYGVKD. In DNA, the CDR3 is TGTGCCATCAGTGATAGGGAGAAAGCATCACCCCTCCACTTT. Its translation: CAISDREKASPLHF.

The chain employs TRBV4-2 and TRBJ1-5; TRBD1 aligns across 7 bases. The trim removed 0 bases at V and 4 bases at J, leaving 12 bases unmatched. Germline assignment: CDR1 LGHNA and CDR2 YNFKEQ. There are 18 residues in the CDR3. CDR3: CASSQELWAGGKNQPQHF. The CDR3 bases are TGTGCCAGCAGCCAAGAGTTGTGGGCAGGGGGGAAGAATCAGCCCCAGCATTTT.

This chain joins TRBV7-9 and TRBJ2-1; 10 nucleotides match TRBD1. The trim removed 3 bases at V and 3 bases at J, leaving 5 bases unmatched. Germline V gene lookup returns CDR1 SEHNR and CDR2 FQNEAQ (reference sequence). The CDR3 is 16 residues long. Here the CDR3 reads CASSLGQGSSYNEQFF. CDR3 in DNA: TGTGCCAGCAGCTTGGGACAGGGGTCTAGCTACAATGAGCAGTTCTTC.

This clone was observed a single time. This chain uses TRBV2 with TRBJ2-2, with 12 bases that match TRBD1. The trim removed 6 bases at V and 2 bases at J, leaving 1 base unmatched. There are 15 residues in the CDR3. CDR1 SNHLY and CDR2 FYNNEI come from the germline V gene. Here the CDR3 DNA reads TGTGCCAGCAGGGGACAGGGGGCTAACACCGGGGAGCTGTTTTTT. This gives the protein CASRGQGANTGELFF.

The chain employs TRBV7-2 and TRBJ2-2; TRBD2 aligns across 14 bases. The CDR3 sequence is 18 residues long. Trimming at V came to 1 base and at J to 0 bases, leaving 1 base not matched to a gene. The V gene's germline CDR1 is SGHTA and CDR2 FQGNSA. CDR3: CASSLVGLAGANTGELFF. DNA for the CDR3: TGTGCCAGCAGCTTAGTGGGACTAGCGGGGGCGAACACCGGGGAGCTGTTTTTT.

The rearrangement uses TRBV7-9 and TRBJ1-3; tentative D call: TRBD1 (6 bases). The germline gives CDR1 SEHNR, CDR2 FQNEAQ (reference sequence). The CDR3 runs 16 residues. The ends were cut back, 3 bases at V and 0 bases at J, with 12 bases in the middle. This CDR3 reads CASSLGSGVSGNTIYF. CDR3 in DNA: TGTGCCAGCAGCTTGGGCTCAGGGGTCTCTGGAAACACCATATATTTT.

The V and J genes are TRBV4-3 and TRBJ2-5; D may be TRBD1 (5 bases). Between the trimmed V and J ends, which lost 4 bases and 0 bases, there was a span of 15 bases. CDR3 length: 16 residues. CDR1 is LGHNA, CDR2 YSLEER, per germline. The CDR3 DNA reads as TGCGCCAGCAGCCCCTATTGGGGCAAGTACCAAGAGACCCAGTACTTC. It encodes CASSPYWGKYQETQYF.

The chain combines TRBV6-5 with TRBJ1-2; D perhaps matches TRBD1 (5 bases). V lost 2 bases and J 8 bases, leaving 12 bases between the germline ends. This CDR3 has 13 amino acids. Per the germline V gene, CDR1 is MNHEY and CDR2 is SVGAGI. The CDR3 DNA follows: TGTGCCAGCAGTTACGAGGGACTAGGGGGCTACACCTTC. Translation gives CASSYEGLGGYTF.

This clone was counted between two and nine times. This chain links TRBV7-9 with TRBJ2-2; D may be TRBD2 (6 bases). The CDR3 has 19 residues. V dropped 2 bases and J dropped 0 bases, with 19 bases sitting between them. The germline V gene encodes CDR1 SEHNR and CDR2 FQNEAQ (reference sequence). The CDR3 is CASSLTIGGYRTNTGELFF. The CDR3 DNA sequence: TGTGCCAGCAGCTTAACAATCGGGGGATATCGAACGAACACCGGGGAGCTGTTTTTT. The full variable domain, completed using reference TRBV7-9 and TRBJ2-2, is DTGVSQNPRHKITKRGQNVTFRCDPISEHNRLYWYRQTLGQGPEFLTYFQNEAQLEKSRLLSDRFSAERPKGSFSTLEIQRTEQGDSAMYLCASSLTIGGYRTNTGELFFGEGSRLTVL.

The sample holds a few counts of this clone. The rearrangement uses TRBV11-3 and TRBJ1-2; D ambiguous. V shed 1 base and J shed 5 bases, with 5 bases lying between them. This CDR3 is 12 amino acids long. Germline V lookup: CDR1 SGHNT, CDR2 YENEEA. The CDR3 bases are TGTGCCAGCAGCTTAGGGGAGTATGGCTACACCTTC. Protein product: CASSLGEYGYTF.

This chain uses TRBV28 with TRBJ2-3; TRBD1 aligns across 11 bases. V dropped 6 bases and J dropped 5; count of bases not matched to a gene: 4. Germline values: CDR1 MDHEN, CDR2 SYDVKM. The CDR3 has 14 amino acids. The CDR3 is CASRGQGEKDTQYF. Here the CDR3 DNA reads TGTGCCAGCAGGGGACAGGGGGAGAAAGATACGCAGTATTTT.

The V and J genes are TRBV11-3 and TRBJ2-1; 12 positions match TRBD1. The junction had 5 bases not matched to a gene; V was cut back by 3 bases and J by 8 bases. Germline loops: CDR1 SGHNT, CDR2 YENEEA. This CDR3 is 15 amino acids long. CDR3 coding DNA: TGTGCCAGCAGCTTTGGGACAGGGGGCTTGCATGAGCAGTTCTTC. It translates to CASSFGTGGLHEQFF.

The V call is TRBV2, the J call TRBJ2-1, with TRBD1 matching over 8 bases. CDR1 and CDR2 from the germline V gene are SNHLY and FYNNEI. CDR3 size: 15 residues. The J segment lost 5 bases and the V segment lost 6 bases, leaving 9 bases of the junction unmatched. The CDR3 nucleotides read TGTGCCAGCAGGCAATCGGACAGGGCCAACAATGAGCAGTTCTTC. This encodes CASRQSDRANNEQFF.

The CDR3 DNA reads as TGTGCCAGCAGCTTGGCCCACGGGTTCGGCGAGCAGTACTTC. Translating it yields CASSLAHGFGEQYF. V and J are TRBV5-6 and TRBJ2-7, with no clear D. The CDR3 is made up of 14 amino acids. Germline CDR1 reads SGHDT; CDR2 reads YYEEEE. V was shortened by 0 bases and J by 6 bases, with 13 bases between the two germline ends.

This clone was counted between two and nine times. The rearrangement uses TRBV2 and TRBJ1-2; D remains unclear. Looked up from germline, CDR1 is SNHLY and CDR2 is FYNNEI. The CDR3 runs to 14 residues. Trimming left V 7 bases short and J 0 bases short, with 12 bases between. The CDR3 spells CASTLELPNYGYTF. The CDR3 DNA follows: TGTGCCAGCACCTTGGAGTTACCTAACTATGGCTACACCTTC.

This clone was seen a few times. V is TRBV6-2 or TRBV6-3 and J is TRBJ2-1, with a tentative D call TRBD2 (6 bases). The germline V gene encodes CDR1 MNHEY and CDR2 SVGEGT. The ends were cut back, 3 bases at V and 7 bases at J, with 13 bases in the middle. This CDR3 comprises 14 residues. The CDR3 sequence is CASSYGGAINEQFF. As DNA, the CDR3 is TGTGCCAGCAGTTATGGCGGGGCGATAAATGAGCAGTTCTTC.

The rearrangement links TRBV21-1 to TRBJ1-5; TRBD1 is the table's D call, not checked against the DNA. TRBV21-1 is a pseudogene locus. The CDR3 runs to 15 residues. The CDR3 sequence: CASKLRGDSNQPQHF. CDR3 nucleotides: TGTGCCAGCAAACTCAGGGGGGATAGCAATCAGCCCCAGCATTTT.

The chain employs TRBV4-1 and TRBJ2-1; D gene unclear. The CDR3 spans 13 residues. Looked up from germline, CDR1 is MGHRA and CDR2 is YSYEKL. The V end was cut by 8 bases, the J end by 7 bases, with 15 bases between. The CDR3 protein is CASSTITRNEQFF. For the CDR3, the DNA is TGCGCCAGCTCGACAATAACTCGGAATGAGCAGTTCTTC.